These 13 T cell receptor beta chains share one sample of origin, sequenced in a study of blood T cells in healthy people across ages. The use of a sample-barcoded 5' primer and a J-beta primer mix characterized a second PCR of roughly 6 to 11 cycles. Using its own MiXCR run on the 5' RACE reads, TCRdb lists one record per CDR3 protein. The sample has fewer than 2 million distinct CDR3 sequences, roughly 43% seen once. Specimen: blood. These receptors originate from a human donor in good health.

Of note for this clonotype: Germline and junction disagree at one end, which may indicate a read error. The chain carries TRBV9 and TRBJ1-2, with a tentative D call TRBD1 (5 bases). The CDR3 has 12 residues. The germline V gene encodes CDR1 SGDLS and CDR2 YYNGEE. CDR3 in DNA: TGTGCCGGCAGCGCGGCAGGGTATGGCTACACCTTC. It yields the protein CAGSAAGYGYTF.

This chain uses TRBV12-3 or TRBV12-4 with TRBJ2-7; 12 bases are shared with TRBD2. V trimming: 3 bases; J trimming: 2 bases; junction bases outside the gene matches: 5. The CDR3 is 16 residues long. Here the CDR3 reads CASSFILAGGPYEQYF. CDR3 DNA: TGTGCCAGCAGTTTCATACTAGCGGGGGGCCCCTACGAGCAGTACTTC.

In DNA, the CDR3 is TGTGCCAGCAGCCAAGATGGACTGCGGGAAGCTTTCTTT. It encodes CASSQDGLREAFF. This chain uses TRBV3-1 with TRBJ1-1, with D unclear. V lost 0 bases and J lost 8, with 10 bases in between. The length of the CDR3 is 13 residues. Germline V CDR1 and CDR2: LGHDT, YNNKEL (reference sequence).

In its sample, this clonotype was seen a few times. V and J are TRBV7-2 and TRBJ2-4, with D unclear. CDR1 is SGHTA and CDR2 is FQGNSA in the germline V gene. V was clipped by 2 bases and J by 4 bases, with 12 bases between them. This CDR3 spans 15 amino acids. CDR3 in DNA: TGTGCCAGCAGCTTAACGGTCGGACCAAAAAACATTCAGTACTTC. This gives the protein CASSLTVGPKNIQYF. The full variable domain, completed using reference TRBV7-2 and TRBJ2-4, is GAGVSQSPSNKVTEKGKDVELRCDPISGHTALYWYRQSLGQGLEFLIYFQGNSAPDKSGLPSDRFSAERTGGSVSTLTIQRTQQEDSAVYLCASSLTVGPKNIQYFGAGTRLSVL.

This clonotype was seen only a few times. V usage is TRBV7-2 and J usage is TRBJ2-4; 7 bases line up with TRBD2. Germline CDR1 reads SGHTA; CDR2 reads FQGNSA. The V segment lost 4 bases and the J segment 13 bases; nucleotides outside the gene matches: 7. The CDR3 is made up of 12 amino acids. CDR3 sequence reads: CASSSAGREQYF. The CDR3 DNA reads as TGTGCCAGCAGCTCCGCGGGGAGGGAGCAGTACTTC.

DNA for the CDR3: TGTGCCACCAGTGAAGGACGGGACAGGGATTTCTCTGGGGCCAACGTCCTGACTTTC. It yields the protein CATSEGRDRDFSGANVLTF. The chain recombines TRBV24-1 with TRBJ2-6, with 9 bases matching TRBD1. The CDR3 runs 19 residues. With V trimmed by 4 bases and J by 0 bases, 9 bases remained unmatched. CDR1 and CDR2 from the germline V gene are KGHDR and SFDVKD.

This clonotype came up a few times. The V call is TRBV7-2, the J call TRBJ1-2; D ambiguous. The germline V gene has CDR1 SGHTA and CDR2 FQGNSA. Trimming took 1 base from V and 4 from J, leaving 10 bases between them. This CDR3 region has 14 residues. The CDR3 here is CASSLDNAPYGYTF. In DNA, the CDR3 is TGTGCCAGCAGCTTAGATAATGCCCCCTATGGCTACACCTTC.

The V call is TRBV7-3, the J call TRBJ1-2; TRBD1 agrees at 7 bases. Looked up from germline, CDR1 is SGHTA and CDR2 is FQGTGA. The junction had 4 bases not matched to a gene; V was cut back by 4 bases and J by 11 bases. This CDR3 comprises 11 residues. CDR3 in DNA: TGTGCCAGCAGCTCTGGGACAGATTACACCTTC. The encoded protein is CASSSGTDYTF.

This clonotype was seen a handful of times. J is TRBJ2-6 and V is TRBV18; no firm D call. The CDR3 length is 18 residues. The germline V gene has CDR1 KGHSH and CDR2 LQKENI. Trimming shortened V by 3 bases and J by 0 bases, and 15 bases separated the two germline ends. CDR3 loop: CASSPSIPSSSGANVLTF. The CDR3 coding sequence is TGTGCCAGCTCACCCTCCATTCCCAGCTCCTCTGGGGCCAACGTCCTGACTTTC.

This clonotype was counted only a few times. The chain carries TRBV12-3 or TRBV12-4 and TRBJ2-1; TRBD2 might be the D (6 bases). This CDR3 has 15 residues. V shed 6 bases and J shed 0 bases, with 12 bases lying between them. The CDR3 bases are TGTGCCAGCAGGGGGTTGCGGGGCTCCTACAATGAGCAGTTCTTC. It translates to CASRGLRGSYNEQFF.

V gene TRBV20-1 combines with J gene TRBJ2-1, with 11 bases aligning to TRBD2. This CDR3 region has 16 residues. Trimming took 4 bases from V and 0 from J; bases not matched to a gene: 5. Germline CDR1 DFQATT, CDR2 SNEGSKA (reference sequence). The CDR3 loop reads CSAKLAGASSYNEQFF. CDR3 in DNA: TGCAGTGCTAAACTAGCGGGGGCTAGCTCCTACAATGAGCAGTTCTTC.

The V and J genes are TRBV20-1 and TRBJ1-2, with unresolved D. Germline V CDR1 and CDR2: DFQATT, SNEGSKA (reference sequence). The CDR3 has 10 amino acids. CDR3 sequence (DNA): TGCAGCCCACAGAGAGGTGGCTACACCTTC. Its translation: CSPQRGGYTF.

The chain uses TRBV20-1 and TRBJ1-5; D call uncertain. The CDR3 spans 13 residues. Germline V gene sequence: CDR1 DFQATT, CDR2 SNEGSKA (reference sequence). Trimming pared 3 bases from V and 6 bases from J, leaving 12 bases between. The DNA for the CDR3 is TGCAGTGCTAGTAGACGAGCAGGTCAGCCCCAGCATTTT. This encodes CSASRRAGQPQHF.